This T cell receptor beta chain was recorded in a study of regulatory T cells in long-lasting Graves disease. The trim removed 4 bases at V and 5 bases at J, leaving 10 bases unmatched. Germline lookup yields CDR1 SGHAT and CDR2 FQNNGV. The CDR3 length is 15 residues. Assembly of TCR beta libraries relied on iRepertoire HTBI primers together with Arm-PCR of CDR3 regions. One entry per CDR3 protein results from TCRdb running MiXCR on the multiplex PCR reads. The profile shows some 450,000 distinct CDR3 sequences, 20% to 25% of them singletons. Time point: persistent/refractory GD, antithyroid drugs over 5 years with positive TRAb. There was RNA extracted from PBMCs, and the TCR library was made from it.

The source material was peripheral blood mononuclear cells (PBMCs), sampled when the disease was refractory, from a patient treated with antithyroid drugs. The rearrangement links TRBV11-2 to TRBJ2-5; 7 bases fit TRBD2. This TCR derives from a female donor with Graves disease. Here the CDR3 reads CASSSLRGRAETQYF. CDR3 DNA sequence: TGTGCCAGCAGCTCCCTCCGGGGGAGGGCGGAGACCCAGTACTTC.